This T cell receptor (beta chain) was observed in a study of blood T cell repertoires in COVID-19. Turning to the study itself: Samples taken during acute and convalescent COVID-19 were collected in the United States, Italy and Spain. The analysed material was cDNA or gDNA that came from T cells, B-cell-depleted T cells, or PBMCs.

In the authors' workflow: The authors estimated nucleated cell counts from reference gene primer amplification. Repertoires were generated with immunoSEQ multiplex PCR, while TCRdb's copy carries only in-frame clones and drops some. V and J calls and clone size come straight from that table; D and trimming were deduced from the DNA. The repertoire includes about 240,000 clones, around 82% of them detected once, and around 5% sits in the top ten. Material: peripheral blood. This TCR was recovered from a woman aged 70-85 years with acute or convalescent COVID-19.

CDR3 protein: CASSPGTGSLSYNEQFF. CDR3 DNA sequence: TGCGCCAGCAGTCCTGGAACAGGGAGTCTATCCTACAATGAGCAGTTCTTC. The genes are TRBV4-3 and TRBJ2-1; maybe TRBD1 (6 bases). Trimming removed 6 bases at V and 1 base at J, with 19 bases between. The CDR3 has 17 residues. Germline CDR1 reads LGHNA; CDR2 reads YSLEER.